This T cell receptor beta chain stems from a study of blood T cell repertoires in COVID-19. About the research overall: The United States, Italy and Spain were the sources of the acute and convalescent COVID-19 samples.

Profiled with immunoSEQ multiplex PCR; TCRdb holds only in-frame clones, not every one. The sample carries approximately 350,000 clones, more than 70% recorded once. Germline CDR1 is WSHSY and CDR2 is SAAADI. The length of the CDR3 is 12 residues. The V and J ends lost 4 bases and 6 bases respectively, with 8 bases between them. Patients of the Seattle cohort, enrolled during active infection, were followed longitudinally. The sequencing input was peripheral blood. The V call is TRBV10-2, the J call TRBJ2-3; D unclear. The sequence derives from a woman in her 70s with COVID-19, enrolled during active disease. The CDR3 protein is CASSGQFDTQYF. The CDR3 DNA sequence: TGCGCCAGCAGTGGCCAGTTCGATACGCAGTATTTT.